The 26 T cell receptor beta chains given below trace back to one sample, sequenced in a study of cytomegalovirus exposure and HLA in healthy donors. The PCR used 60 Vbeta and 13 Jbeta primers. Sequenced by immunoSEQ multiplex PCR; TCRdb stores in-frame clones only, minus some. The sample contains under 200,000 clones, about 80% of which appear only once. The sample was PBMCs. The receptor set was obtained from a young man in good health and CMV-seronegative.

This clone was seen a handful of times. The gene calls are TRBV19 and TRBJ2-3; TRBD2 agrees at 9 bases. The V gene's germline CDR1 is LNHDA and CDR2 SQIVND (reference sequence). With 10 bases clipped from V and 0 bases from J, the junction kept 5 bases outside the gene matches. There are 14 residues in the CDR3. The CDR3 sequence is CATRLAGSTDTQYF. The CDR3, as DNA: TGTGCCACCCGGCTAGCGGGGAGCACAGATACGCAGTATTTT.

The gene calls are TRBV11-2 and TRBJ2-7; TRBD2 is a possible D gene (6 bases). The germline gives CDR1 SGHAT, CDR2 FQNNGV. V shed 1 base and J shed 6 bases, with 16 bases lying between them. The CDR3 length is 15 residues. CDR3 sequence: CASSLGTLWGGEQYF. The CDR3 DNA reads TGTGCCAGCAGCTTAGGCACACTATGGGGAGGCGAGCAGTACTTC.

The rearrangement joins TRBV28 to TRBJ2-7, with 9 bases fitting TRBD2. J gave up 3 bases and V 7 bases, and 4 bases lay outside the gene matches. CDR1 MDHEN and CDR2 SYDVKM come from the germline V gene. The CDR3 spans 13 residues. The CDR3 spells CASTLAGSYEQYF. Here the CDR3 DNA reads TGTGCCAGCACGCTAGCGGGGAGCTACGAGCAGTACTTC.

This clone showed up just a few times. The V gene is TRBV2, the J gene TRBJ2-3, with D possibly TRBD1 on 6 matching bases. The CDR3 is made up of 14 amino acids. Germline values: CDR1 SNHLY, CDR2 FYNNEI. The V end lost 4 bases, the J end lost 2 bases, and 10 bases lay between the germline ends. CDR3 nucleotides: TGTGCCAGCAGTGCAGGGGCCCACACAGATACGCAGTATTTT. Translation: CASSAGAHTDTQYF.

The gene calls are TRBV2 and TRBJ1-5; tentatively, D is TRBD1 (6 bases). Germline CDR1 and CDR2: SNHLY and FYNNEI. The CDR3 is made up of 14 amino acids. Trimming removed 6 bases from V and 4 bases from J, with 13 bases in between. CDR3 amino acids: CASRTDSSNQPQHF. Here the CDR3 DNA reads TGTGCCAGCAGAACGGACAGCAGTAATCAGCCCCAGCATTTT.

The chain has TRBV6-5 and TRBJ1-1, with 7 bases aligning to TRBD1. The ends lost 2 bases at V and 11 bases at J; junction bases unmatched: 8. CDR3 length: 13 residues. Germline V CDR1 and CDR2: MNHEY, SVGAGI. The CDR3 DNA reads as TGTGCCAGCAGTTACCCCGACAGGGTAGGCGCTTTCTTT. Its translation is CASSYPDRVGAFF.

This chain joins TRBV5-4 and TRBJ1-1, with D uncertain. V shed 4 bases and J shed 1 base, with 14 bases lying between them. Germline values: CDR1 SGHNT, CDR2 YYREEE (reference sequence). The CDR3 consists of 15 residues. The CDR3 sequence: CASSLFAGRNTEAFF. The CDR3 nucleotides are TGTGCCAGCAGCCTTTTCGCGGGGAGGAACACTGAAGCTTTCTTT.

There are a few counts of this clone. The V call is TRBV5-1, the J call TRBJ2-3; 8 nucleotides line up with TRBD2. Looked up from germline, CDR1 is SGHRS and CDR2 is YFSETQ. This CDR3 has 15 amino acids. V gave up 3 bases and J gave up 6 bases; unmatched junction bases: 9. CDR3 nucleotide sequence: TGCGCCAGCAGCTCGGCGGGAGGTCCACTGGATACGCAGTATTTT. It yields the protein CASSSAGGPLDTQYF.

V usage is TRBV2 and J usage is TRBJ2-7; 10 bases match TRBD2. Losses at the gene ends were 5 bases for V and 3 bases for J; bases not matched to a gene: 7. The germline V gene has CDR1 SNHLY and CDR2 FYNNEI. The CDR3 length is 15 residues. This CDR3 is CASSWASGSFYEQYF. The DNA of the CDR3 is TGTGCCAGCAGTTGGGCTAGCGGGAGTTTCTACGAGCAGTACTTC.

The chain uses TRBV27 and TRBJ1-1; 8 positions match TRBD1. Germline lookup yields CDR1 MNHEY and CDR2 SMNVEV (reference sequence). Unmatched junction bases numbered 13, after V lost 5 bases and J lost 8 bases. The CDR3 totals 15 residues. Here the CDR3 reads CASSPTRGRQAEAFF. The DNA of the CDR3 is TGTGCCAGCAGTCCCACCAGGGGGCGCCAGGCAGAAGCTTTCTTT.

This rearrangement joins TRBV5-6 to TRBJ2-7; 9 nucleotides agree with TRBD2. CDR1 and CDR2 from the germline V gene are SGHDT and YYEEEE. The CDR3 is 16 residues long. V shed 2 bases, J shed 0 bases, and the junction held 6 bases outside the gene matches. CDR3 in amino acids: CASSLVTSGFSYEQYF. As DNA, the CDR3 is TGTGCCAGCAGCTTAGTGACTAGCGGTTTCTCCTACGAGCAGTACTTC.

This clone turned up a few times. Distinct nucleotide sequences in the sample also encode this CDR3. This rearrangement joins TRBV6-5 to TRBJ2-4; 8 bases agree with TRBD2. The V gene's germline CDR1 is MNHEY and CDR2 SVGAGI. The CDR3 is made up of 14 amino acids. Germline trimming cut 8 bases from V and 0 bases from J; bases unmatched to any gene: 3. The CDR3: CASRGGLAKNIQYF. DNA for the CDR3: TGTGCCAGCCGGGGGGGTCTAGCCAAAAACATTCAGTACTTC.

The V call is TRBV28, the J call TRBJ1-1, with 8 bases lining up with TRBD1. The CDR3 is made up of 14 amino acids. The germline V gene has CDR1 MDHEN and CDR2 SYDVKM. With V trimmed by 5 bases and J by 5 bases, 7 bases remained unmatched. CDR3 loop: CASSPGQDQTEAFF. In DNA form, the CDR3 reads TGTGCCAGCAGTCCGGGACAGGATCAAACTGAAGCTTTCTTT. Full variable domain (outside the CDR3, taken from reference TRBV28 and TRBJ1-1): DVKVTQSSRYLVKRTGEKVFLECVQDMDHENMFWYRQDPGLGLRLIYFSYDVKMKEKGDIPEGYSVSREKKERFSLILESASTNQTSMYLCASSPGQDQTEAFFGQGTRLTVV.

The genes are TRBV5-1 and TRBJ1-2; TRBD1 matches 9 bases. CDR3 length: 14 amino acids. With V trimmed by 4 bases and J by 4 bases, 5 bases remained unmatched. Germline V gene data show CDR1 as SGHRS and CDR2 as YFSETQ. The CDR3 DNA reads as TGCGCCAGCAGCGCGGGACAGGGATTCTATGGCTACACCTTC. Translating gives CASSAGQGFYGYTF.

This chain links TRBV7-8 with TRBJ2-5; D remains unclear. V lost 3 bases to trimming and J lost 3 bases, with 23 bases between them. This CDR3 contains 18 residues. Germline lookup yields CDR1 SGHVS and CDR2 FQNEAQ. CDR3 in amino acids: CASSLQYLRSLGKETQYF. CDR3 bases: TGTGCCAGCAGCTTGCAGTACCTTCGGAGTCTGGGTAAAGAGACCCAGTACTTC.

As DNA, the CDR3 is TGTGCCAGCAGTGAATCCGGCAGGGTTTTCGAGCAGTACTTC. Amino acids: CASSESGRVFEQYF. The chain has TRBV25-1 and TRBJ2-7, with a tentative D call TRBD1 (5 bases). Germline V lookup: CDR1 MGHDK, CDR2 SYGVNS. The CDR3 is made up of 14 amino acids. With 1 base removed from V and 6 bases from J, the gap between germline ends came to 13 bases.

The chain couples TRBV4-1 to TRBJ2-5, with D possibly TRBD2 on 7 matching bases. Germline CDR1 reads MGHRA; CDR2 reads YSYEKL. This CDR3 contains 16 residues. The ends were cut back, 3 bases at V and 2 bases at J, with 16 bases in the middle. The CDR3 region has the DNA TGCGCCAGCAGCCAGCTCGGGGGGCTTGGACAAGAGACCCAGTACTTC. This sequence encodes CASSQLGGLGQETQYF.

The genes are TRBV5-1 and TRBJ2-5; 9 positions agree with TRBD2. Trimming took 2 bases from V and 4 from J; bases not matched to a gene: 9. In germline, CDR1 is SGHRS, CDR2 YFSETQ. The CDR3 runs to 16 residues. CDR3 sequence: CASSFGGGAPGETQYF. The CDR3 nucleotides are TGCGCCAGCAGCTTCGGCGGGGGGGCACCGGGAGAGACCCAGTACTTC. Full variable domain (remainder filled in from reference TRBV5-1 and TRBJ2-5): KAGVTQTPRYLIKTRGQQVTLSCSPISGHRSVSWYQQTPGQGLQFLFEYFSETQRNKGNFPGRFSGRQFSNSRSEMNVSTLELGDSALYLCASSFGGGAPGETQYFGPGTRLLVL.

This clone was recorded a few times. The chain recombines TRBV18 with TRBJ1-1, with 7 bases lining up with TRBD1. V was clipped by 5 bases and J by 3 bases; unmatched bases: 9. Germline V gene sequence: CDR1 KGHSH, CDR2 LQKENI. This CDR3 has 15 residues. For the CDR3, the DNA is TGTGCCAGCTCAACCATGACAGGGCGGGACACTGAAGCTTTCTTT. It is translated as CASSTMTGRDTEAFF.

The rearrangement links TRBV6-1 to TRBJ2-7; 12 positions match TRBD2. The V gene's germline CDR1 is MNHNS and CDR2 SASEGT. V shed 2 bases and J 4 bases; nucleotides not matched to a gene: 3. The CDR3 extends over 15 amino acids. For the CDR3, the DNA is TGTGCCAGCAGTGAACGACTAGCGGGAGATTACGAGCAGTACTTC. This gives the protein CASSERLAGDYEQYF.

The chain combines TRBV27 with TRBJ2-1; D possibly corresponds to TRBD1 (6 bases). The length of the CDR3 is 17 residues. Trimming shortened V by 3 bases and J by 4 bases, and 19 bases separated the two germline ends. The germline V gene has CDR1 MNHEY and CDR2 SMNVEV (reference sequence). In nucleotides, the CDR3 is TGTGCCAGCAGTTTCCGGGTGACAGGTCAACTTTACAATGAGCAGTTCTTC. Translating it yields CASSFRVTGQLYNEQFF.

The CDR3 sequence is CASSDGSRLSNQPQHF. The CDR3 nucleotides read TGTGCCAGCAGTGACGGGTCCCGTCTTAGCAATCAGCCCCAGCATTTT. The chain employs TRBV28 and TRBJ1-5; D gene uncertain. The germline V gene has CDR1 MDHEN and CDR2 SYDVKM. The CDR3 spans 16 residues. V was cut by 5 bases and J by 0 bases, with 14 bases left in between.

The J gene is TRBJ1-2, the V gene TRBV28; D uncertain. The V end was cut by 4 bases, the J end by 3 bases, with 3 bases between. The CDR3 totals 11 residues. Germline CDR1 MDHEN, CDR2 SYDVKM. The CDR3: CASSSDYGYTF. CDR3 bases: TGTGCCAGCAGTTCGGACTATGGCTACACCTTC.

The rearrangement joins TRBV5-1 to TRBJ2-3, with a possible D match to TRBD1 (5 bases). Germline loops: CDR1 SGHRS, CDR2 YFSETQ. CDR3 length equals 16 residues. V lost 0 bases and J lost 1, with 12 bases in between. This chain's CDR3 is CASSLGLQAGTDTQYF. Written as DNA, the CDR3 is TGCGCCAGCAGCTTGGGGCTACAGGCGGGCACAGATACGCAGTATTTT.

The chain joins TRBV19 to TRBJ2-1; TRBD1 matches 9 bases. V dropped 6 bases and J dropped 2; count of bases not matched to a gene: 5. The CDR3 has 15 residues. Germline CDR1 is LNHDA and CDR2 is SQIVND (reference sequence). The CDR3 coding sequence is TGTGCCAGTAGACGGGACAGGGAAACCTACAATGAGCAGTTCTTC. Residues: CASRRDRETYNEQFF.

The chain links TRBV11-2 to TRBJ1-2; D perhaps matches TRBD1 (6 bases). Trimming removed 4 bases at V and 0 bases at J, with 21 bases between. The germline CDR1 and CDR2 sequences are SGHAT and FQNNGV. The CDR3 loop spans 18 amino acids. The CDR3 loop reads CASSSIRQQGPPNYGYTF. The CDR3 DNA is TGTGCCAGCAGCTCTATCCGCCAACAGGGACCGCCTAACTATGGCTACACCTTC.